This TCR beta chain was identified in a study of T-cell memory formation after mild COVID-19. V lost 5 bases, J lost 3 bases, and 7 bases lay in between. The CDR3 length is 12 residues. CDR1 is SGHAT, CDR2 FQNNGV, per germline. This clonotype was picked up many times. Using constant-segment primers, 5'RACE produced TCR alpha and TCR beta cDNA libraries carrying sample barcodes and UMIs. TCRdb recomputed calls from the 5' RACE reads with MiXCR, one row per CDR3 protein. The profile shows around 30,000 distinct CDR3 sequences, more than 10% of them singletons. This chain links TRBV11-2 with TRBJ1-2; unclear D gene. The receptor was derived from an adult woman who had mild COVID-19 (a few samples of this study predate the infection). Cell type and time point are not known. The material sequenced was PBMCs or a T cell subset sorted from them (not recorded which). Written as DNA, the CDR3 is TGTGCCAGCAGCCCCGCGGACTATGGCTACACCTTC. It specifies CASSPADYGYTF.